This TCR beta chain was documented in a study of OX40 agonist ivuxolimab in advanced cancers. V dropped 2 bases and J dropped 4 bases, with 9 bases sitting between them. The CDR3 is 14 amino acids. CDR1 is SGHVS, CDR2 FNYEAQ, per germline. Using immunoSEQ multiplex PCR, the repertoire was profiled, and TCRdb retains in-frame clones only, with some absent. The sample contains about 99,000 clones, less than 95% of which appear only once. The chain is built from TRBV7-6 and TRBJ2-1; possibly TRBD1 or TRBD2 for D (7 bases each). Sequenced material: CD4+ or CD8+ T cells sorted from blood, taken in a trial of the OX40 agonist ivuxolimab. The receptor was isolated from an adult with an advanced solid tumor such as melanoma, head and neck, liver or kidney cancer. The CDR3 loop reads CASSLQGGYNEQFF. Here the CDR3 DNA reads TGTGCCAGCAGCTTACAGGGGGGGTACAATGAGCAGTTCTTC.